The T cell receptor beta chain under discussion was sequenced for a study of T cells after yellow fever vaccination. Looking at the study overall: Those fractions that held only low numbers of cells were prepared using the SMART-Seq v4 Ultra Low Input RNA kit. General study points: Post-booster samples contained most primary-vaccination clones (more than 95% CD4, around 89% CD8).

This CDR3 is built from 17 residues. Per germline, CDR1 SGHAT and CDR2 FQNNGV. The trim removed 1 base at V and 0 bases at J, leaving 4 bases unmatched. Remarks on this clonotype: The antigen is unknown.

MiXCR was run by TCRdb on the 5' RACE reads, yielding one entry per CDR3 protein. Of about 350,000 distinct CDR3 sequences listed, roughly 8% are singletons. The source of this sequence is a man between 18 and 29 years old who received the YFV17D yellow fever vaccine. The sequencing here drew on PBMCs, taken about 49 days after the first yellow fever vaccination. The V gene is TRBV11-2, the J gene TRBJ2-2; TRBD2 aligns across 8 bases. DNA for the CDR3: TGTGCCAGCAGCTTAGGGGTAGCGGGGCCGAACACCGGGGAGCTGTTTTTT. Amino acid sequence: CASSLGVAGPNTGELFF.